These 15 T cell receptor beta chains came from one sample sequenced in a study of human T cells and chemical hapten exposure (dated by TCRdb to the early 2020s). The library was obtained by RACE. Sequenced using a NextSeq 500. Using fastp at Q25 and MiXCR, TCRdb reprocessed the public reads and kept productive beta chains. Each record represents a unique CDR3 protein, reported with the most common genes and DNA among its rows. Across this sample there are roughly 90,000 distinct CDR3 sequences, with approximately 11% seen only once. The ten biggest clones cover roughly 1% of the sample. The intended sense of this specimen's time point label: patch test 3, about 24 weeks after DPC sensitization. The sample's treatment or condition, from its label and the paper: therapeutic diphenylcyclopropenone sensitization with weekly scalp DPC. The sample in question was whole blood, obtained in connection with sensitization to the hapten diphenylcyclopropenone (DPC). The receptors were gathered from a woman aged 25 to 39 with alopecia areata. Some clones in this sample may be carry-over from other donors' samples.

This clonotype was recorded at least ten times. The gene calls are TRBV20-1 and TRBJ2-1, with 10 bases matching TRBD2. The CDR3 extends over 13 amino acids. Per the germline V gene, CDR1 is DFQATT and CDR2 is SNEGSKA (reference sequence). V gave up 5 bases and J gave up 9 bases; unmatched junction bases: 7. CDR3 region: CSACPSGGFEQFF. The DNA of the CDR3 is TGCAGTGCTTGCCCTAGCGGGGGCTTTGAGCAGTTCTTC.

This chain links TRBV7-2 with TRBJ2-6, with D perhaps TRBD1 (6 bases). There are 17 residues in the CDR3. The V end was cut by 8 bases, the J end by 0 bases, with 17 bases between. Germline V CDR1 and CDR2: SGHTA, FQGNSA. The CDR3 loop is CASPQRGYVSGANVLTF. Written as DNA, the CDR3 is TGTGCCAGCCCCCAGAGGGGGTACGTCTCTGGGGCCAACGTCCTGACTTTC.

The chain is built from TRBV7-2 and TRBJ2-5; no firm D call. CDR3 length equals 14 residues. Looked up from germline, CDR1 is SGHTA and CDR2 is FQGNSA. The ends were cut back, 5 bases at V and 3 bases at J, with 13 bases in the middle. The DNA for the CDR3 is TGTGCCAGCAGCCGACAAGGACGGAAAGAGACCCAGTACTTC. Protein sequence: CASSRQGRKETQYF.

This clonotype occurred a few times. V and J are TRBV5-1 and TRBJ2-2; 7 positions match TRBD1. Unmatched junction bases numbered 4, after V lost 3 bases and J lost 5 bases. This CDR3 contains 14 residues. Germline V gene lookup returns CDR1 SGHRS and CDR2 YFSETQ. CDR3: CASSSQGETGELFF. The DNA for the CDR3 is TGCGCCAGCAGCTCCCAGGGGGAAACCGGGGAGCTGTTTTTT.

The chain is built from TRBV28 and TRBJ1-5; D call uncertain. Trimming cost V 7 bases and J 5 bases, with 15 bases left between them. This CDR3 is 14 amino acids long. Germline assignment: CDR1 MDHEN and CDR2 SYDVKM. CDR3 amino acids: CASTSGGFHQPQHF. The CDR3 bases are TGTGCCAGCACTTCAGGTGGATTCCATCAGCCCCAGCATTTT. Full variable domain (outside the CDR3, taken from reference TRBV28 and TRBJ1-5): DVKVTQSSRYLVKRTGEKVFLECVQDMDHENMFWYRQDPGLGLRLIYFSYDVKMKEKGDIPEGYSVSREKKERFSLILESASTNQTSMYLCASTSGGFHQPQHFGDGTRLSIL.

V and J are TRBV12-3 or TRBV12-4 and TRBJ1-1; D ambiguous. Trimming cost V 6 bases and J 8 bases, with 10 bases left between them. The CDR3 is 11 residues long. CDR3 bases: TGTGCCAGCAGAATACCGGGGGAAGCTTTCTTT. The encoded protein is CASRIPGEAFF.

This clonotype was detected ten times or more. The chain employs TRBV6-5 and TRBJ1-1; D is undetermined. The CDR3 has 14 amino acids. CDR1 and CDR2 (germline): MNHEY, SVGAGI. Trimming removed 6 bases from V and 1 base from J, with 12 bases in between. In DNA, the CDR3 is TGTGCCAGCAGCCGCAGACTCCCGAACACTGAAGCTTTCTTT. It is translated as CASSRRLPNTEAFF.

This clonotype appeared many times. The DNA for the CDR3 is TGTGCCAGCTCACCGGACAGAGTTAGCAATCAGCCCCAGCATTTT. Protein: CASSPDRVSNQPQHF. J is TRBJ1-5 and V is TRBV18, with a tentative D call TRBD1 (6 bases). Trimming left V 3 bases short and J 0 bases short, with 9 bases between. Germline loops: CDR1 KGHSH, CDR2 LQKENI. The CDR3 contains 15 residues.

The gene calls are TRBV28 and TRBJ1-1; a weak D match, TRBD1 (5 bases). Germline lookup yields CDR1 MDHEN and CDR2 SYDVKM. The germline V and J ends were trimmed by 6 bases and 5 bases, with 10 bases remaining between them. The CDR3 has 12 amino acids. In DNA form, the CDR3 reads TGTGCCAGCAGATTACAGGAGACTGAAGCTTTCTTT. Protein: CASRLQETEAFF.

V and J are TRBV10-3 and TRBJ2-3; TRBD1 is a possible D gene (6 bases). This CDR3 has 12 residues. The germline V gene encodes CDR1 ENHRY and CDR2 SYGVKD. V was shortened by 6 bases and J by 3 bases, with 7 bases between the two germline ends. The CDR3 loop is CAIRDRTDTQYF. The CDR3 nucleotides are TGTGCCATCAGAGACAGGACAGATACGCAGTATTTT.

This chain uses TRBV28 with TRBJ1-2; D unresolved. The V gene's germline CDR1 is MDHEN and CDR2 SYDVKM. The CDR3 is 15 residues long. Trimming cost V 4 bases and J 3 bases, with 15 bases left between them. The CDR3 here is CASSSPSSGHYGYTF. The CDR3 nucleotides read TGTGCCAGCAGTTCCCCTTCGTCAGGCCACTATGGCTACACCTTC.

This clonotype has a count of ten or more. The genes are TRBV7-2 and TRBJ2-3; D is unresolved. V shed 0 bases and J shed 6 bases, with 7 bases lying between them. From germline, CDR1 is SGHTA and CDR2 FQGNSA. The CDR3 has 13 amino acids. In DNA, the CDR3 is TGTGCCAGCAGCTTAGCCCACTCCGATACGCAGTATTTT. It yields the protein CASSLAHSDTQYF.

This clonotype was detected ten times or more. The chain joins TRBV27 to TRBJ2-3; D may be TRBD1 (6 bases). The ends were cut back, 3 bases at V and 2 bases at J, with 12 bases in the middle. This CDR3 region has 15 residues. Germline V lookup: CDR1 MNHEY, CDR2 SMNVEV (reference sequence). The DNA for the CDR3 is TGTGCCAGCAGTTTCCCAGGGGCCCCCACAGATACGCAGTATTTT. Protein sequence: CASSFPGAPTDTQYF.

This clonotype was seen repeatedly, ten times or more. The chain employs TRBV20-1 and TRBJ2-1; 9 bases agree with TRBD2. The germline gives CDR1 DFQATT, CDR2 SNEGSKA (reference sequence). V gave up 3 bases and J gave up 6 bases; unmatched junction bases: 12. The CDR3 covers 16 residues. CDR3 sequence: CSASRLAGISGNEQFF. Here the CDR3 DNA reads TGCAGTGCTAGCCGCCTAGCGGGAATCTCCGGCAATGAGCAGTTCTTC.

The J gene is TRBJ2-3, the V gene TRBV5-1; D gene unclear. V lost 0 bases and J lost 5, with 10 bases in between. Germline V lookup: CDR1 SGHRS, CDR2 YFSETQ. The CDR3 has 14 residues. The CDR3 DNA is TGCGCCAGCAGCTTGGGGGGTCAAGTAGATACGCAGTATTTT. As protein: CASSLGGQVDTQYF. Full variable domain (rest looked up from reference TRBV5-1 and TRBJ2-3): KAGVTQTPRYLIKTRGQQVTLSCSPISGHRSVSWYQQTPGQGLQFLFEYFSETQRNKGNFPGRFSGRQFSNSRSEMNVSTLELGDSALYLCASSLGGQVDTQYFGPGTRLTVL.